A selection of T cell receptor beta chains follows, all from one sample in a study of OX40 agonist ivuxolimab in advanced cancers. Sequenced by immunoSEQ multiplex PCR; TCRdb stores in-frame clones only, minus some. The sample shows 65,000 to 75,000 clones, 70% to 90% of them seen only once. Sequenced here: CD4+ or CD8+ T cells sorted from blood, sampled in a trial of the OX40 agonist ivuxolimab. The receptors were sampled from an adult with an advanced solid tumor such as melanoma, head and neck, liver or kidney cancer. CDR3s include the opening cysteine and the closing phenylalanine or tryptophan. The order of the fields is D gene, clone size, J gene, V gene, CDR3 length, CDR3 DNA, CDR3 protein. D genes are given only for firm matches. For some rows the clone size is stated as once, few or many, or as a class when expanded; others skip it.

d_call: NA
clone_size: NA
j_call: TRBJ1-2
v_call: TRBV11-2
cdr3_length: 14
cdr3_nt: TGTGCCAGCAGTCTCATAGGGGACAACTATGGCTACACCTTC
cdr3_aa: CASSLIGDNYGYTF

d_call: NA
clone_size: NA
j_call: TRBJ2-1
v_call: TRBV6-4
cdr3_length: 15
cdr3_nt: TGTGCCAGCAGTGACGAGACTCGAGGCATCGATGAGCAGTTCTTC
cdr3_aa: CASSDETRGIDEQFF

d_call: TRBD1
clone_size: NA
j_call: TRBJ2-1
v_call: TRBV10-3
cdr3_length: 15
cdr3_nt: TGTGCCATCAGTGAGGCCCGGGACAGGGGAAATGAGCAGTTCTTC
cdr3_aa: CAISEARDRGNEQFF

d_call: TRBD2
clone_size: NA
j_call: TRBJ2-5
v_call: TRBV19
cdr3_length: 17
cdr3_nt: TGTGCCAGTAGTACGGGACTAGCGGGGGCGTACCAAGAGACCCAGTACTTC
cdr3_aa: CASSTGLAGAYQETQYF

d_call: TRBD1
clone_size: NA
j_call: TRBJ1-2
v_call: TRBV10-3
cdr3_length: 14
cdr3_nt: TGTGCCATCAGTGAATTGACAGGGGACTATGGCTACACCTTC
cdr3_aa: CAISELTGDYGYTF

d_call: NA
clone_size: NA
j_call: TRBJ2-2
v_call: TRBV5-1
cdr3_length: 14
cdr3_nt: TGCGCCAGCAGCTTGGCCTATGTGACCGGGGAGCTGTTTTTT
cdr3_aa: CASSLAYVTGELFF

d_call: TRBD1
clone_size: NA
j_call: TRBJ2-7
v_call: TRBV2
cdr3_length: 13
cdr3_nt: TGTGCCAGCATGGGACAGGGTATTGGCGAGCAGTACTTC
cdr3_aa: CASMGQGIGEQYF

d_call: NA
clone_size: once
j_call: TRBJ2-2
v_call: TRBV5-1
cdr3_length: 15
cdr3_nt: TGCGCCAGCAGCTTTACCGGACGGGGCACCGGGGAGCTGTTTTTT
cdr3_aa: CASSFTGRGTGELFF

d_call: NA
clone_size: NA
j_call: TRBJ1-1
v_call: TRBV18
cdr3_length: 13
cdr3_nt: TGTGCCAGCTCATCCGCCATGAACACTGAAGCTTTCTTT
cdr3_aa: CASSSAMNTEAFF

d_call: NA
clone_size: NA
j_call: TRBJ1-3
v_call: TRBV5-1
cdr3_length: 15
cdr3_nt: TGCGCCAGCAGCCCGGAGGTCGGCTCTGGAAACACCATATATTTT
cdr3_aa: CASSPEVGSGNTIYF

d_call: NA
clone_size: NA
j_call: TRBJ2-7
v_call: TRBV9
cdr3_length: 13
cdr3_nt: TGTGCCAGCAGCCCCCTCCCATGGGACGAGCAGTACTTC
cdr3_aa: CASSPLPWDEQYF

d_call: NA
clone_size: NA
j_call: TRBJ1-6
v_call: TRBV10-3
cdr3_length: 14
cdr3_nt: TGTGCCATCAGTGAGCAGGGGTTGAATTCACCCCTCCACTTT
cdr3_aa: CAISEQGLNSPLHF

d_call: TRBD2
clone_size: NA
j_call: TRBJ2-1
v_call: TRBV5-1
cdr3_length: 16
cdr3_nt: TGCGCCAGCAGCCCTCTAGCGGGGGGTTCCTACAATGAGCAGTTCTTC
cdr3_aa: CASSPLAGGSYNEQFF